These 9 T cell receptor beta chains were sequenced from one sample in a study of cytomegalovirus exposure and HLA in healthy donors. PCR used 60 Vbeta primers and 13 Jbeta primers. Measured with immunoSEQ multiplex PCR; TCRdb has only the in-frame clones, and not every one. The table has fewer than 250,000 clones, 70% to 75% seen once. Sequences were obtained from PBMCs. All receptors come from a woman in her 30s in good health and CMV-seropositive.

The chain links TRBV4-1 to TRBJ2-5; a weak D match, TRBD1 (6 bases). V gave up 1 base and J gave up 4 bases, with 16 bases separating them. Germline CDR1 and CDR2: MGHRA and YSYEKL. CDR3 length equals 16 residues. The CDR3 region has the DNA TGCGCCAGCAGCCAAGTTCTAGGGGGAAAACTAGAGACCCAGTACTTC. Residues: CASSQVLGGKLETQYF.

This clone was observed once. The chain has TRBV9 and TRBJ2-4; 7 bases are a match to TRBD1. Germline V lookup: CDR1 SGDLS, CDR2 YYNGEE. The CDR3 contains 16 residues. The V gene end was trimmed by 0 bases and the J gene end by 8 bases; junction bases not matched to a gene: 11. CDR3 sequence (DNA): TGTGCCAGCAGCGTAGGAAGGGGGCGGAATGAGGACATTCAGTACTTC. This encodes CASSVGRGRNEDIQYF. The full variable domain, its missing parts supplied by reference TRBV9 and TRBJ2-4, is DSGVTQTPKHLITATGQRVTLRCSPRSGDLSVYWYQQSLDQGLQFLIQYYNGEERAKGNILERFSAQQFPDLHSELNLSSLELGDSALYFCASSVGRGRNEDIQYFGAGTRLSVL.

The chain is built from TRBV6-5 and TRBJ1-4; D is possibly TRBD1 (6 bases). The CDR3 totals 13 residues. Between the trimmed V and J ends, which lost 4 bases and 4 bases, there was a span of 7 bases. Germline-derived CDR1 and CDR2 are MNHEY and SVGAGI. The CDR3 spells CASSWTVNEKLFF. The CDR3 DNA reads TGTGCCAGCAGTTGGACAGTTAATGAAAAACTGTTTTTT.

This clone turned up a few times. The V and J genes are TRBV18 and TRBJ2-3; 8 nucleotides match TRBD1. V was clipped by 3 bases and J by 4 bases; unmatched bases: 6. Per germline, CDR1 KGHSH and CDR2 LQKENI. The CDR3 totals 15 residues. The CDR3, as DNA: TGTGCCAGCTCACCGACAGGGGAAGTGGCAGATACGCAGTATTTT. Residues: CASSPTGEVADTQYF.

This chain links TRBV4-2 with TRBJ2-3, with TRBD2 matching 11 bases. The ends lost 4 bases at V and 1 base at J; junction bases unmatched: 13. The CDR3 runs 19 residues. Germline CDR1 LGHNA, CDR2 YNFKEQ. CDR3 DNA sequence: TGTGCCAGCAGCCCCCTCACTAGCGGGAGTGACTTAGGCACAGATACGCAGTATTTT. Its translation is CASSPLTSGSDLGTDTQYF.

This clone was observed once. This chain joins TRBV4-1 and TRBJ2-5, with D tentatively TRBD1 (5 bases). The DNA end lines up better with TRBJ2-7; the J call may be wrong. Germline assignment: CDR1 MGHRA and CDR2 YSYEKL. The CDR3 loop spans 14 amino acids. The CDR3 protein is CASSQEGHTYEQYF. The CDR3 nucleotides read TGCGCCAGCAGCCAAGAAGGACATACCTACGAGCAGTACTTC.

The rearrangement links TRBV5-1 to TRBJ2-5; a weak D match, TRBD1 (5 bases). Germline CDR1 SGHRS, CDR2 YFSETQ. There are 16 residues in the CDR3. Trimming left V 0 bases short and J 4 bases short, with 16 bases between. Written as DNA, the CDR3 is TGCGCCAGCAGCTTGGGGCAGGGAAGTATTGGAGAGACCCAGTACTTC. Amino acid sequence: CASSLGQGSIGETQYF.

This clone was recorded only once. This chain links TRBV28 with TRBJ1-2; D unresolved. From germline, CDR1 is MDHEN and CDR2 SYDVKM. With 6 bases removed from V and 0 bases from J, the gap between germline ends came to 11 bases. The CDR3 contains 14 residues. The CDR3 is CASSLNSPNYGYTF. The CDR3 DNA sequence: TGTGCCAGCAGCCTTAACAGCCCTAACTATGGCTACACCTTC.

The gene calls are TRBV11-2 and TRBJ1-1, with no clear D. The CDR3 has 13 amino acids. Trimming pared 5 bases from V and 1 base from J, leaving 8 bases between. CDR1 SGHAT and CDR2 FQNNGV come from the germline V gene. The CDR3 reads CASSLRSNTEAFF. CDR3 in DNA: TGTGCCAGCAGCCTAAGATCGAACACTGAAGCTTTCTTT.